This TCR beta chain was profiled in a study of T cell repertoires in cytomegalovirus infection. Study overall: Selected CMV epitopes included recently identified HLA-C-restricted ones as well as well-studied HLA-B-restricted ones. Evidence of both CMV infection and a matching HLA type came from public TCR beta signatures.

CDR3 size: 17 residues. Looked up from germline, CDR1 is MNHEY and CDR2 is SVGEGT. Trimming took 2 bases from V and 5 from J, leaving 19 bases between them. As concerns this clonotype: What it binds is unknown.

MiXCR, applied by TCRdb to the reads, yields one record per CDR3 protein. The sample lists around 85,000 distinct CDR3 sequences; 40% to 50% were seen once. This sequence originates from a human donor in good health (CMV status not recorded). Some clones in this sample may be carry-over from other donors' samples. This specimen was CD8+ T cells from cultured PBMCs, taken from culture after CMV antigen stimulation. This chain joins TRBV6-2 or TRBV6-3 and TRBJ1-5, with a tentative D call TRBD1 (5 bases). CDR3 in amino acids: CASSYTLGGGVDQPQHF. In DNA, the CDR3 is TGTGCCAGCAGTTACACCCTCGGAGGAGGGGTTGATCAGCCCCAGCATTTT.